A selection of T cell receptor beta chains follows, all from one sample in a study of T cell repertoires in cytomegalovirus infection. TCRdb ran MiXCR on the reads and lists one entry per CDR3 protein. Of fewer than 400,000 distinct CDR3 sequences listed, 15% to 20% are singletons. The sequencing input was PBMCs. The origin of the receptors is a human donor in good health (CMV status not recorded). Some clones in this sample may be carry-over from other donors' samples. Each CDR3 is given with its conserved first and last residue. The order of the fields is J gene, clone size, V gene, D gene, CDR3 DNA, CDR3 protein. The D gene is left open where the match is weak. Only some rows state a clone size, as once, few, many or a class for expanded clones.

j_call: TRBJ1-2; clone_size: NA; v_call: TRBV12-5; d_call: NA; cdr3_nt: TGTGCTAGTGGTTTGGGACAACAGGGTACTGGCTACACCTTC; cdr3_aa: CASGLGQQGTGYTF
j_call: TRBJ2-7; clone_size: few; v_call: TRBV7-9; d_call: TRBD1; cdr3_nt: TGTGCCAGCAGCCCAACACCGGGACAGGGGGCGAGTTACGAGCAGTACTTC; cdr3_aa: CASSPTPGQGASYEQYF
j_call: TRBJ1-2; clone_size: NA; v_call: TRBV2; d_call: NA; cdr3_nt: TGTGCCAGCAGTGAATTCACGTATGGCTACACCTTC; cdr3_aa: CASSEFTYGYTF
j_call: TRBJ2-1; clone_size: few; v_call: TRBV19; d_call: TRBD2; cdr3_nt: TGTGCCAGTAGTTCGGGCGACGGGGGGTACAATGAGCAGTTCTTC; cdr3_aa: CASSSGDGGYNEQFF
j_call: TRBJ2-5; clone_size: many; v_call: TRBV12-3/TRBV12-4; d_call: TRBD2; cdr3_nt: TGTGCCAGCAGTTTAAGTCGGGCTAGCGGGAGGTTCACAGAGACCCAGTACTTC; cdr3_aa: CASSLSRASGRFTETQYF
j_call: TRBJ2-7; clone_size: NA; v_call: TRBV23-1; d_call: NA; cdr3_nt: TGCGCCAACCTAGGGTTCGAGCAGTACTTC; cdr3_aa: CANLGFEQYF
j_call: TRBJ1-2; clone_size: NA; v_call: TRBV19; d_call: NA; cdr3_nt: TGTGCCAGTAGTATTTCCCCCTCCGCAGACTACTATGGCTACACCTTC; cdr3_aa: CASSISPSADYYGYTF
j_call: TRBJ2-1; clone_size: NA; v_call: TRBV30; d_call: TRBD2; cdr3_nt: TGTGCCTGGAGTAAAGCGGGAGGATACAATGAGCAGTTCTTC; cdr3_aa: CAWSKAGGYNEQFF
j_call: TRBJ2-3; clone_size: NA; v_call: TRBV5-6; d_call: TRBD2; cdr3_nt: TGTGCCAGCAGCGTCAAGACTAGCGCAAGCACAGATACGCAGTATTTT; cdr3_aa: CASSVKTSASTDTQYF
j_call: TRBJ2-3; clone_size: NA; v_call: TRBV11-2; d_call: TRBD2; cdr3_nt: TGTGCCAGCAGCTTTGGGAGCGGGGTCAGCACAGATACGCAGTATTTT; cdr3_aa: CASSFGSGVSTDTQYF
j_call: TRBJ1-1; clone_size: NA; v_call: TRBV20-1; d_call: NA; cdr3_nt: TGCAGTGCTAGAGATAAAGCCAGAGACACTGAAGCTTTCTTT; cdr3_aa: CSARDKARDTEAFF
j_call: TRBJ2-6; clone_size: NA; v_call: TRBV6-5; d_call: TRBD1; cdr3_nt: TGTGCCAGCAGTTCCGGGACAGGGCCGTCAGGGGCCAACGTCCTGACTTTC; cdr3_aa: CASSSGTGPSGANVLTF
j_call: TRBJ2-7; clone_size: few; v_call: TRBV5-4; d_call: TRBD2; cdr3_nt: TGTGCCAGCAGCTTCGGACTAGACCCCGCCTACGAGCAGTACTTC; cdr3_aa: CASSFGLDPAYEQYF
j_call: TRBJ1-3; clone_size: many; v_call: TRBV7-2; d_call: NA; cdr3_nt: TGTGCCAGCAGCTCCGGACAGTCAAGATGGAACACCATATATTTT; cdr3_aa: CASSSGQSRWNTIYF
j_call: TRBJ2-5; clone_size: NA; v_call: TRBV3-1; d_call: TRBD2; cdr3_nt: TGTGCCAGCAGCCCCCCTTATGTGCTAGCGGGAGTAGAGACCCAGTACTTC; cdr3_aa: CASSPPYVLAGVETQYF
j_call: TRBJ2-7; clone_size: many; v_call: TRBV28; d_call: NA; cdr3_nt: TGTGCCAGCATTGGAACGACGGGTTCCTACGAGCAGTACTTC; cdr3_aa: CASIGTTGSYEQYF
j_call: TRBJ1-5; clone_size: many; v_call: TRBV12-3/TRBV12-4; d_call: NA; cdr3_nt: TGTGCCAGCAGTTCCGCTGATAGCAATCAGCCCCAGCATTTT; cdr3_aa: CASSSADSNQPQHF
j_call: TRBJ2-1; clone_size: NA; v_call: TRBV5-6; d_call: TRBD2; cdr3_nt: TGTGCCAGCAGCGACGATAGCGGGCCCTCCTACAATGAGCAGTTCTTC; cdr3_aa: CASSDDSGPSYNEQFF
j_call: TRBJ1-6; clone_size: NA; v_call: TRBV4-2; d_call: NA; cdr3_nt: TGTGCCAGCAGCCAAGGGGCAGCGGCGAGCTCCTATAATTCACCCCTCCACTTT; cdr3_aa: CASSQGAAASSYNSPLHF
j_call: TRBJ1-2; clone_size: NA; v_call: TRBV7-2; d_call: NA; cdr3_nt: TGTGCCAGCAGCTACGACACTAACTATGGCTACACCTTC; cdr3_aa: CASSYDTNYGYTF
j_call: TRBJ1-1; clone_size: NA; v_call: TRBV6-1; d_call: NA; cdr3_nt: TGTGCCAGCAGTGACTGGCGGCGGAACACTGAAGCTTTCTTT; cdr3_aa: CASSDWRRNTEAFF
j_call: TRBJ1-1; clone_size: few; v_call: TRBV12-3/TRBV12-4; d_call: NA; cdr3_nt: TGTGCCAGCAGTCCCCCCACAGGGAGCGGGGCTTTCTTT; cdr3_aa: CASSPPTGSGAFF
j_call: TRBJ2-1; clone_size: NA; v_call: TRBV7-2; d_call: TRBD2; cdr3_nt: TGTGCCAGCAGCTTAGTCAGCGGGAGATCCTACAATGAGCAGTTCTTC; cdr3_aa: CASSLVSGRSYNEQFF
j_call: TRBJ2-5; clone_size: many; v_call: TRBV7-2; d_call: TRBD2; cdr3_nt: TGTGCCAGCAGCCCGGGCAGGCTAGCGGGGGGAGAGACCCAGTACTTC; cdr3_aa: CASSPGRLAGGETQYF
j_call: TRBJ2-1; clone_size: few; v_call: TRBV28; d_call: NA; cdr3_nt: TGTGCCAGCAGAGAAGCTCGTACCACGGGTGAGCAGTTCTTC; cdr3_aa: CASREARTTGEQFF
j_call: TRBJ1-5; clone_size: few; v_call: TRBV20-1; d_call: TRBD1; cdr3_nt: TGCAGTGCGTGGACAGGGAACAGTGGGCTTGGGCCCCAGCATTTT; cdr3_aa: CSAWTGNSGLGPQHF
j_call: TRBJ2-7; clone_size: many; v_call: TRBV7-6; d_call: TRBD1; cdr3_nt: TGTGCCAGCGCGACAGGGGCTGGGTACGAGCAGTACTTC; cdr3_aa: CASATGAGYEQYF
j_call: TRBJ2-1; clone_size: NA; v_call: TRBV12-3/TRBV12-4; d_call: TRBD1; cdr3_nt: TGTGCCAGCAGTCTAGACGCGACAGGGGGCCGTAATGAGCAGTTCTTC; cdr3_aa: CASSLDATGGRNEQFF
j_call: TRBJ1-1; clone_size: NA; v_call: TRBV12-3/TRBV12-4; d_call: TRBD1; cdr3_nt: TGTGCCAGCAGTTTTGAGACAGGGATGAACACTGAAGCTTTCTTT; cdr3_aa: CASSFETGMNTEAFF
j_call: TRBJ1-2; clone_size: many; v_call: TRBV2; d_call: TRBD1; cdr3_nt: TGTGCCAGCAGTGGTGGACAGGGCCAATATGGCTACACCTTC; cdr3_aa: CASSGGQGQYGYTF
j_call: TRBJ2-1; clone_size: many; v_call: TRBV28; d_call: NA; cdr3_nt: TGTGCCAGCAGTTTATGGATTGGCGGTTCCTACAATGAGCAGTTCTTC; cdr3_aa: CASSLWIGGSYNEQFF
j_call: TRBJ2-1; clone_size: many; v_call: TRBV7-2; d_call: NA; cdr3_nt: TGTGCCAGCAGCACTGACAGCGACTCCTACAATGAGCAGTTCTTC; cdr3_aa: CASSTDSDSYNEQFF
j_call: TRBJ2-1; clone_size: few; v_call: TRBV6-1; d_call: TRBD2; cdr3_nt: TGTGCCAGCAGTAGCCCGGGACTAGTGTCATACAATGAGCAGTTCTTC; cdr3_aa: CASSSPGLVSYNEQFF
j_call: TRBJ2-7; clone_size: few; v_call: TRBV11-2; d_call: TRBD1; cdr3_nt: TGTGCCAGCAGCTCGGACAGGGTGGAAGAGCAGTACTTC; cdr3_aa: CASSSDRVEEQYF
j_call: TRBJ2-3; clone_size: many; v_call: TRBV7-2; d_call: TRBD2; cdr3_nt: TGTGCCAGCAGCTTTAGCGGGGGTGTCACAGATACGCAGTATTTT; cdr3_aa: CASSFSGGVTDTQYF
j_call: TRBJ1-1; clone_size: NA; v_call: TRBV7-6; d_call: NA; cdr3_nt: TGTGCCAGCAGCCGAACGGGACTGAGAAACACTGAAGCTTTCTTT; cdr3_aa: CASSRTGLRNTEAFF
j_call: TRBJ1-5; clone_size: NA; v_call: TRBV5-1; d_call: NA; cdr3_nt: TGCGCCAGCAGCCCGGACGGGTATAGCAATCAGCCCCAGCATTTT; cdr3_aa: CASSPDGYSNQPQHF
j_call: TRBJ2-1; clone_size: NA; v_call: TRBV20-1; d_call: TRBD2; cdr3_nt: TGCAGTTTTACTAGCGGGGGTATGGATGAGCAGTTCTTC; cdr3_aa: CSFTSGGMDEQFF
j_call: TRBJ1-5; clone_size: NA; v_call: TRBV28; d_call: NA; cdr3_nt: TGTGCCAGCAAGGGGACAATGAGGCAGCCCCAGCATTTT; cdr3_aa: CASKGTMRQPQHF
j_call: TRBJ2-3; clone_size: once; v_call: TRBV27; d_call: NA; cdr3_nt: TGTGCCAGCAGCCAACTCCGGGGTGAAGATACGCAGTATTTT; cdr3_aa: CASSQLRGEDTQYF
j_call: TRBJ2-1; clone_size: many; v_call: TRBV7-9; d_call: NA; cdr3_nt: TGTGCCAGCAGCTTAGAGATCGGTGGGGATAATGAGCAGTTCTTC; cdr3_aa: CASSLEIGGDNEQFF
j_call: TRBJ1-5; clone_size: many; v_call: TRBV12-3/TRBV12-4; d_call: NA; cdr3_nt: TGTGCCAGCAGCTGGGCCGGTATCAATCAGCCCCAGCATTTT; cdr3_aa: CASSWAGINQPQHF
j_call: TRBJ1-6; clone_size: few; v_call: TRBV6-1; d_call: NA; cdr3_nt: TGTGCCAGCAGTGAACAGGGTCCTTCCTTTCTTTCACCCCTCCACTTT; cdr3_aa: CASSEQGPSFLSPLHF
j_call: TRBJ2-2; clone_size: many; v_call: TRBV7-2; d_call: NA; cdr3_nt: TGTGCCAGCAGCTTAGTCTCCTCCGCCGGGGAGCTGTTTTTT; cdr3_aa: CASSLVSSAGELFF
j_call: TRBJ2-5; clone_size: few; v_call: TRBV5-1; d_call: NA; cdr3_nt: TGCGCCAGCAGCAACTACTTGGGACCCGATTCAGGCAAAGAGACCCAGTACTTC; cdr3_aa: CASSNYLGPDSGKETQYF
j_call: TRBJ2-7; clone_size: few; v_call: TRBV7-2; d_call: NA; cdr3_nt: TGTGCCAGCAGCTTTCGTAAATCCTCCTACGAGCAGTACTTC; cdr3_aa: CASSFRKSSYEQYF
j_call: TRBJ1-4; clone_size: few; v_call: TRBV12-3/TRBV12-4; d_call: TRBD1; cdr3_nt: TGTGCCAGCAGGCTCAGGGGGCTTGGTAATGAAAAACTGTTTTTT; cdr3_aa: CASRLRGLGNEKLFF
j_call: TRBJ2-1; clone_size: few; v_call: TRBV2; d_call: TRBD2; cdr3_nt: TGTGCCGGTTCGCGGGGACTACTGAACAATGAGCAGTTCTTC; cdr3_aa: CAGSRGLLNNEQFF
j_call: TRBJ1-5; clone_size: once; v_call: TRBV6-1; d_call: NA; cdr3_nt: TGTGCCGGCAGTGAAAGCGGGTATGACGATCAGCCCCAGCATTTT; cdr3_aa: CAGSESGYDDQPQHF
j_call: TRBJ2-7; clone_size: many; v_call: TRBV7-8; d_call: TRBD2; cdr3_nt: TGTGCCAGCAGCTTAGGGGCCAGCGGGGGGACCTACGAGCAGTACTTC; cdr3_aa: CASSLGASGGTYEQYF
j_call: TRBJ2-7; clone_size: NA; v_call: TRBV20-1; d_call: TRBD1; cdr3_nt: TGCAGTGCTAGAGTGCCGGGACAGCGACACTACGAGCAGTACTTC; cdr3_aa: CSARVPGQRHYEQYF
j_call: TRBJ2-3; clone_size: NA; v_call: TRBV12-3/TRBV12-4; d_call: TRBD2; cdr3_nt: TGTGCCAGTTGTGGGGGACTAGCGGGGCCAGATACGCAGTATTTT; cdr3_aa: CASCGGLAGPDTQYF